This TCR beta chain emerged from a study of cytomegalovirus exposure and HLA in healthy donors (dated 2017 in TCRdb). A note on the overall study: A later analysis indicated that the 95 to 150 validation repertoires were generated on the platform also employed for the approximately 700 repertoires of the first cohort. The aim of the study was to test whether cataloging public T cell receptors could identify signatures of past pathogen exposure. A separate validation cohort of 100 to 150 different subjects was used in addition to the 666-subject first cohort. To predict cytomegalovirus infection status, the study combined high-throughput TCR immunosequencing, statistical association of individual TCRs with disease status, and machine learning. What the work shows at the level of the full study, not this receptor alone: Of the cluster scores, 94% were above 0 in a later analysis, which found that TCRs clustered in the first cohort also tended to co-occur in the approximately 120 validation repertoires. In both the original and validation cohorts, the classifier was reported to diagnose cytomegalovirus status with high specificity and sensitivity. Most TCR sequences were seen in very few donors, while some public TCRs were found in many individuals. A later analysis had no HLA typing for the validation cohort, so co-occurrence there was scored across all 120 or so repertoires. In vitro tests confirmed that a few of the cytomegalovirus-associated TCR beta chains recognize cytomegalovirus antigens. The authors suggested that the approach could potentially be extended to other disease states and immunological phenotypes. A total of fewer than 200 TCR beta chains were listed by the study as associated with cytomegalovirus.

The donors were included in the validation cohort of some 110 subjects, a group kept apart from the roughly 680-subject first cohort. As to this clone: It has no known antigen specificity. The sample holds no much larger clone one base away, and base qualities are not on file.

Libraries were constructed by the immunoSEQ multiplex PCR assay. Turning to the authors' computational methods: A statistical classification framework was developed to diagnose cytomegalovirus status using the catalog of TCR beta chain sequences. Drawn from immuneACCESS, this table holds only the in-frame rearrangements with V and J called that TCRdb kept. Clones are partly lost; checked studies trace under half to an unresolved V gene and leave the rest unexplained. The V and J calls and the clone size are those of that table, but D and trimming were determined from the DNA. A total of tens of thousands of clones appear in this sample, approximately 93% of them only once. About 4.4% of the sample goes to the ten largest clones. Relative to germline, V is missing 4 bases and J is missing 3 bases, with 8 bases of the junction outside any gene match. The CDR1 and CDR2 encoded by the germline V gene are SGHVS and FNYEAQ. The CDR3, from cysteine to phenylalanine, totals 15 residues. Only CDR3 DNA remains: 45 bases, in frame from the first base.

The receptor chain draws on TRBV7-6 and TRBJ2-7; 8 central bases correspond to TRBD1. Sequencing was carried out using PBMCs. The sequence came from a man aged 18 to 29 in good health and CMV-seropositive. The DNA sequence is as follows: TGTGCCAGCAGCTCCCCAGGACAGGGACTCTACGAGCAGTACTTC. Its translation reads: CASSSPGQGLYEQYF.